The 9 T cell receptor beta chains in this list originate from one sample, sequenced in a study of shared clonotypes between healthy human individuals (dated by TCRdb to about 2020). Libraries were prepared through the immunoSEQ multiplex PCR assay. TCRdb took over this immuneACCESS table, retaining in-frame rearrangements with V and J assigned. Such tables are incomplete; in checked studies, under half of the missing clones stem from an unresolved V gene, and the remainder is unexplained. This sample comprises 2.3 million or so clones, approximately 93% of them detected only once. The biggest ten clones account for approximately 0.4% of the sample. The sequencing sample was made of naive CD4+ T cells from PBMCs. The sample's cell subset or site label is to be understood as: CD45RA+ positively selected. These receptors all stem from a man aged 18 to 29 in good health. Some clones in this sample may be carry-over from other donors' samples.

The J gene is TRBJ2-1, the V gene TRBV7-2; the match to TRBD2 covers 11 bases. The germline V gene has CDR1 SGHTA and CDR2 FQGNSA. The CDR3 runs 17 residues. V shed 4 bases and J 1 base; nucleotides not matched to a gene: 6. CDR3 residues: CASSSVSGRGSYNEQFF. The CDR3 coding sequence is TGTGCCAGCAGCTCAGTTAGCGGGAGGGGATCCTACAATGAGCAGTTCTTC.

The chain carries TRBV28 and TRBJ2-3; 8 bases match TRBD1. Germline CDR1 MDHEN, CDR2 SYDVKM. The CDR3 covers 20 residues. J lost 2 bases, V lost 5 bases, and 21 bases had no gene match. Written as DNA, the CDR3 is TGTGCCAGCAGTCGGGGATGGAGACAGGGGAGCACATCAAACACAGATACGCAGTATTTT. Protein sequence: CASSRGWRQGSTSNTDTQYF.

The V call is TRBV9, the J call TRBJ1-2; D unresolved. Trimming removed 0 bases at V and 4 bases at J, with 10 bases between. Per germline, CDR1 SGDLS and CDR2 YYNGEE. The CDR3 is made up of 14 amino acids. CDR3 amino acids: CASSVDSGGYGYTF. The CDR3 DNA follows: TGTGCCAGCAGCGTAGATTCGGGCGGCTATGGCTACACCTTC.

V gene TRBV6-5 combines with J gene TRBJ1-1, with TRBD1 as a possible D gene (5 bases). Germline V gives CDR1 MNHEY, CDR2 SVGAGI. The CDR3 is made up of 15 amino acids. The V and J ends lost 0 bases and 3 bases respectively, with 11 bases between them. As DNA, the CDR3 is TGTGCCAGCAGTTACTCGCCAGGGTCGGACACTGAAGCTTTCTTT. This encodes CASSYSPGSDTEAFF.

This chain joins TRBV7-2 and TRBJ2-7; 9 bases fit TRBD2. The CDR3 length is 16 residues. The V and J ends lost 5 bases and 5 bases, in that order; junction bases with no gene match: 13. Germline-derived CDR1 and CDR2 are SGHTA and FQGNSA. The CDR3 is CASSARSSGRWHEQYF. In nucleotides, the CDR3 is TGTGCCAGCAGCGCCCGCTCGAGCGGGAGGTGGCACGAGCAGTACTTC. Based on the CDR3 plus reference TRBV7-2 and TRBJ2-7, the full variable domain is GAGVSQSPSNKVTEKGKDVELRCDPISGHTALYWYRQSLGQGLEFLIYFQGNSAPDKSGLPSDRFSAERTGGSVSTLTIQRTQQEDSAVYLCASSARSSGRWHEQYFGPGTRLTVT.

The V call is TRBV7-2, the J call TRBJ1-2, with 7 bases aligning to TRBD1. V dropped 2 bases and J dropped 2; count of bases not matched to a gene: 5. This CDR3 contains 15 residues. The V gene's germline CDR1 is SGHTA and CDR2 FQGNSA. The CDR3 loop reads CASSLTGALNYGYTF. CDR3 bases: TGTGCCAGCAGCTTAACAGGGGCCTTGAACTATGGCTACACCTTC.

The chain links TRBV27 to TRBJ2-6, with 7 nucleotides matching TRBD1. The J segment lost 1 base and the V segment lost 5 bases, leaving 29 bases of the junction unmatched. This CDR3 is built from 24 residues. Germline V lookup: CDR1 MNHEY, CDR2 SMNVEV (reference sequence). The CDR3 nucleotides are TGTGCCAGCAGTCCGGAGCCGACAGGGTGGAGGAGATGGGATCCCCCTTCTGGGGCCAACGTCCTGACTTTC. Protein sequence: CASSPEPTGWRRWDPPSGANVLTF.

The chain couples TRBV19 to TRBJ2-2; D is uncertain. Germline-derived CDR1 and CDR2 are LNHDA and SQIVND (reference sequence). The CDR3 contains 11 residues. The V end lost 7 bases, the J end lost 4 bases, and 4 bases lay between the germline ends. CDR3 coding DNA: TGTGCCAGTACCGTCACCGGGGAGCTGTTTTTT. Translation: CASTVTGELFF.

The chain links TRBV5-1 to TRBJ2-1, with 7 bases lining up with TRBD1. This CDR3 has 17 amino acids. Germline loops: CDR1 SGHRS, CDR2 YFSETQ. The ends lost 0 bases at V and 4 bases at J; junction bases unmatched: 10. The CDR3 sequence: CASSLAYGQATYNEQFF. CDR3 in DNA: TGCGCCAGCAGCTTGGCTTATGGACAGGCGACTTACAATGAGCAGTTCTTC. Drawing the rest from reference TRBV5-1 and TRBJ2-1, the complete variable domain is KAGVTQTPRYLIKTRGQQVTLSCSPISGHRSVSWYQQTPGQGLQFLFEYFSETQRNKGNFPGRFSGRQFSNSRSEMNVSTLELGDSALYLCASSLAYGQATYNEQFFGPGTRLTVL.